The next 14 T cell receptor beta chains were all read from a single sample in a study of blood T cell repertoires in COVID-19. Here immunoSEQ multiplex PCR was the method, and the copy in TCRdb shows in-frame clones only, minus some. The data contain around 140,000 clones, around 80% of them singletons. Material for sequencing was peripheral blood. The receptors were sampled from a woman aged 60-75 years with acute or convalescent COVID-19.

The V gene is TRBV3-1 (or the pseudogene TRBV3-2), the J gene TRBJ2-2, with 8 bases fitting TRBD2. Germline V gene sequence: CDR1 LGHDT, CDR2 YNNKEL (reference sequence). The ends lost 5 bases at V and 4 bases at J; junction bases unmatched: 6. The CDR3 consists of 15 residues. CDR3 residues: CASSRGLEITGELFF. The DNA of the CDR3 is TGTGCCAGCAGCAGGGGACTAGAGATCACCGGGGAGCTGTTTTTT.

The chain employs TRBV11-3 and TRBJ2-5, with 13 bases matching TRBD2. From germline, CDR1 is SGHNT and CDR2 YENEEA. V lost 5 bases and J lost 4; bases outside the gene matches: 7. CDR3 size: 16 residues. The CDR3 DNA sequence: TGTGCCAGCAGCACGAGGACTAGCGGGAGCCGAGAGACCCAGTACTTC. Translation: CASSTRTSGSRETQYF.

The rearrangement uses TRBV28 and TRBJ2-7, with no clear D. V lost 3 bases and J 6 bases, leaving 12 bases between the germline ends. Germline CDR1 reads MDHEN; CDR2 reads SYDVKM. This CDR3 has 13 amino acids. The CDR3 nucleotides are TGTGCCAGCAGTTTGTCGGCGGCCTCCGAGCAGTACTTC. It translates to CASSLSAASEQYF. Looking up the rest from reference TRBV28 and TRBJ2-7 gives the full variable domain: DVKVTQSSRYLVKRTGEKVFLECVQDMDHENMFWYRQDPGLGLRLIYFSYDVKMKEKGDIPEGYSVSREKKERFSLILESASTNQTSMYLCASSLSAASEQYFGPGTRLTVT.

The chain recombines TRBV28 with TRBJ1-1, with TRBD1 matching 9 bases. The CDR3 is 19 residues long. Germline V gene data show CDR1 as MDHEN and CDR2 as SYDVKM. With V trimmed by 6 bases and J by 0 bases, 17 bases remained unmatched. CDR3 coding DNA: TGTGCCAGCAGCCTATGGCGCCCCGGACAGGGGCTTATGAACACTGAAGCTTTCTTT. Residues: CASSLWRPGQGLMNTEAFF.

The V gene is TRBV12-3 or TRBV12-4, the J gene TRBJ2-3; possible D gene TRBD2, 5 bases. The CDR3 is 13 residues long. V gave up 4 bases and J gave up 11 bases, with 16 bases separating them. CDR3 sequence: CASSSPREYKQYF. CDR3 nucleotides: TGTGCCAGCAGTTCACCAAGGGAGTATAAGCAGTATTTT.

This clone was observed a few times. The chain recombines TRBV10-3 with TRBJ1-1, with D possibly being TRBD1 (5 bases). Trimming removed 11 bases at V and 2 bases at J, with 9 bases between. The CDR3 has 11 residues. Germline loops: CDR1 ENHRY, CDR2 SYGVKD. The CDR3 protein is CAAQGNTEAFF. Here the CDR3 DNA reads TGTGCCGCCCAGGGTAACACTGAAGCTTTCTTT.

This rearrangement joins TRBV19 to TRBJ2-6, with D uncertain. Germline lookup yields CDR1 LNHDA and CDR2 SQIVND (reference sequence). V lost 6 bases to trimming and J lost 4 bases, with 16 bases between them. This CDR3 is 16 amino acids long. The CDR3 loop is CASRTGSLIGANVLTF. CDR3 coding DNA: TGTGCCAGTAGGACTGGCTCCCTTATAGGGGCCAACGTCCTGACTTTC.

This clone was counted a single time. This rearrangement joins TRBV30 to TRBJ1-2, with 7 bases identical to TRBD1. Germline V gene lookup returns CDR1 GTSNPN and CDR2 SVGIG (reference sequence). This CDR3 is built from 12 residues. The CDR3 region is CAAGRGINGYTF. CDR3 DNA: TGTGCTGCCGGCAGGGGGATCAATGGCTACACCTTC.

The CDR3 sequence: CASIDWGLAGAPPDTQYF. CDR3 DNA: TGTGCCAGCATTGATTGGGGGCTAGCGGGAGCCCCCCCGGATACGCAGTATTTT. The rearrangement uses TRBV11-2 and TRBJ2-3; 10 bases align to TRBD2. This CDR3 comprises 18 residues. CDR1 and CDR2 (germline): SGHAT, FQNNGV. V shed 7 bases and J 6 bases; nucleotides not matched to a gene: 19.

V usage is TRBV7-9 and J usage is TRBJ1-1; D unresolved. Germline CDR1 is SEHNR and CDR2 is FQNEAQ (reference sequence). The CDR3 is 14 residues long. The germline V and J ends were trimmed by 9 bases and 5 bases, with 19 bases remaining between them. The CDR3 DNA follows: TGTGCCAGTCGCGAGGCGGGCGCGAGAACTGAAGCTTTCTTT. Its protein is CASREAGARTEAFF.

The chain uses TRBV29-1 and TRBJ2-7; possibly TRBD1 for D (5 bases). The V gene lost 7 bases and the J gene lost 2 bases, with 24 bases spanning the gap. Germline V CDR1 and CDR2: SQVTM, ANQGSEA. This CDR3 is 16 amino acids long. Written as DNA, the CDR3 is TGCAGCGCCCAGTTAAGAAAGACAGCAGCAGCCTACGAGCAGTACTTC. Protein sequence: CSAQLRKTAAAYEQYF.

V gene TRBV19 combines with J gene TRBJ2-5, with TRBD2 matching over 8 bases. This CDR3 comprises 15 residues. The germline V gene encodes CDR1 LNHDA and CDR2 SQIVND (reference sequence). V dropped 8 bases and J dropped 0; count of bases not matched to a gene: 8. CDR3 sequence reads: CASSLADGYQETQYF. The CDR3 DNA reads TGTGCCAGTTCACTAGCGGACGGATACCAAGAGACCCAGTACTTC.

V gene TRBV28 combines with J gene TRBJ2-1; TRBD1 might be the D (6 bases). Trimming removed 2 bases from V and 5 bases from J, with 10 bases in between. The CDR3 contains 14 residues. Germline V gives CDR1 MDHEN, CDR2 SYDVKM. The CDR3 DNA follows: TGTGCCAGCAGTTTAGGACAGCTCCACAATGAGCAGTTCTTC. It yields the protein CASSLGQLHNEQFF.

The V and J genes are TRBV11-3 and TRBJ2-1; 12 nucleotides agree with TRBD2. Losses at the gene ends were 1 base for V and 6 bases for J; bases not matched to a gene: 7. The CDR3 loop spans 17 amino acids. The germline CDR1 and CDR2 sequences are SGHNT and YENEEA. DNA of the CDR3: TGTGCCAGCAGCTTAGGGGTCTCTAGCGGGAGGGCCAATGAGCAGTTCTTC. It is translated as CASSLGVSSGRANEQFF.